The present TCR beta chain was sequenced within a study of cytomegalovirus exposure and HLA in healthy donors (TCRdb year 2017). Turning to the overall study: According to an earlier analysis of several hundred of the donors, some 170 million T cells yielded 117 million unique TCR beta sequences and about 300 Gb of sequence data. An early release that covered fewer than 800 HLA-typed donors contained 300 to 350 gigabases of sequencing data and 70 million to 100 million unique TCR sequences. Of the approximately 400 genotyped donors, approximately 80% were placed in the genetic ancestry cluster associated with self-reported Caucasian donors. The study was designed to test whether signatures of past pathogen exposure could be identified by cataloging public T cell receptors. The study profiled the T cell repertoires of more than 500 subjects by immunosequencing and related them to cytomegalovirus serostatus. A separate validation cohort of more than 100 different subjects was used in addition to the approximately 700-subject first cohort. High-throughput TCR immunosequencing, statistical association of individual TCRs with disease status, and machine learning were combined to predict cytomegalovirus infection status. In a later analysis, previously published TCR beta repertoires from 500 to 750 donors were re-analyzed and high-resolution HLA genotyping was added so that TCR occurrence patterns could be studied. Rather than using new phenotypic data, the later analysis identified candidate immune exposures from TCR beta sequences and from how often those sequences occurred across donors. An earlier analysis of 587 of the donors used high-throughput TCR beta sequencing to judge whether each TCR beta V gene segment behaved as functional or pseudogenic. Alongside the repertoire data, information on donor age, sex, ethnicity and CMV serostatus was compiled. In a later genetic analysis, genome-wide SNP genotypes for about 55% of the 666 donors were used, and that subset was treated as a discovery cohort. All discovery cohort repertoires had been generated on a single sequencing platform. Class I and class II HLA loci were covered by the typing at four-digit resolution. Typing coverage varied by locus: roughly 620-640 donors for A, B, C, DRB1 and DQB1; about 520 for DQA1; more than 600 for DPA1; some 470 for DPB1. Five DR-DQ haplotypes were handled as single units for association and clustering, since linkage in the cohort was strong. Across 398 genotyped donors of the cohort, an average of roughly 230,000 unique TCR beta nucleotide sequences per donor were sequenced, and approximately 17% of those sequences were non-productive.

On the study overall, not on this receptor specifically: The presence/absence analyses assumed that sequencing depth was roughly uniform across donors, and that assumption may not be true. For the cohort, immune exposure information was limited to CMV serostatus. A further reported finding was that TCR beta sequences accurately predicted the HLA-A and HLA-B alleles for most subjects in the first cohort. According to a later analysis, most CMV-associated TCR beta chains appeared to be HLA-restricted, and the HLA associations seemed to be driven largely by CMV exposure. An association between a missense DCLRE1C variant and V-gene and J-gene trimming of TCR beta chains was found in a later genetic analysis and replicated in an independent cohort. A later analysis reported that several top co-occurrence clusters appeared linked to parvovirus B19, influenza, CMV and Epstein-Barr virus. Correlated functional status among segregating V segments might reflect linkage disequilibrium, but an unknown experimental factor could not be ruled out. It was suggested by the authors that the approach could potentially be generalized to other disease states and immunological phenotypes. Because HLA typing was unavailable for some donors at each locus, only the typed subset was used in association tests. Cytomegalovirus status was reported to be diagnosed by the classifier with high specificity and sensitivity in both the original and validation cohorts. A later analysis found that HLA-associated TCR beta chains were more clonally expanded and had lower generation probabilities than equally common non-associated chains. A cluster of highly shared sequence variants was judged likely to be a technical artifact of the sequencing pipeline. Broadly in line with IMGT annotations, most TCR beta V segments showed up in productive rearrangements about 90% or about 30% of the time in an earlier analysis of approximately 600 of the donors. Because counts were too low, roughly 16 rarely observed V segments, including chromosome 9 orphons, were excluded from the earlier analysis of some 540 of the donors. A total of 150 or so TCR beta chains were listed by the study as associated with cytomegalovirus. In a later analysis, some 17,000 TCR beta sequences were associated with specific HLA alleles at a false discovery rate of 0.05. Most TCR sequences were observed very rarely across donors, whereas some public TCRs were present in many individuals. A later genetic analysis reported fewer N-insertions in productive TCRs among donors in an Asian-associated ancestry cluster than the roughly 700-donor mean. The cohort was sequenced for TCR beta chains only, and without alpha or paired-chain data the features that could be detected were limited. In a later analysis, TCR association rates were found to vary across HLA loci, with the most associated TCRs seen for DRB1 alleles and the fewest for HLA-C alleles. Because the 87-base-pair reads could not distinguish some IMGT-functional V segments, including TRBV6-2 and TRBV6-3, those segments were excluded. In vitro tests confirmed that a few of the cytomegalovirus-associated TCR beta chains recognize cytomegalovirus antigens. Assigning TCR associations to individual alleles was difficult when HLA alleles, especially DR and DQ, strongly co-occurred.

The cohort was made up of approximately 700 healthy bone marrow donors. All cohort members were sampled while nominally healthy, although unrecorded immune exposures were likely present. The donor tested CMV seropositive and was one of the 289 seropositive cohort members. Every donor gave a peripheral blood sample, and the peripheral blood mononuclear cells from that sample were used for TCR beta sequencing. Genomic DNA extraction from the blood cell samples was performed with the Qiagen DNeasy Blood Extraction Kit. With regard to this clone: Its specific antigen is unknown. Base qualities are not at hand, and no much larger clone is one base apart.

Ends trimmed: V by 1 base, J by 8 bases; bases unmatched to a gene: 6. Via the germline V gene (reference sequence), CDR1 is SGHNT and CDR2 YYREEE. The CDR3 covers 15 residues, taking in both the cysteine and the phenylalanine. Solely the CDR3 DNA is kept, with 45 bases framed from the first base. Libraries were prepared through the immunoSEQ multiplex PCR assay. For the multiplex PCR, a mixture combining 60 forward primers for TCR Vbeta segments and 13 reverse primers for TCR Jbeta segments was used. A multiplex PCR assay on genomic DNA amplified the CDR3 region of rearranged TCR beta genes. Amplified TCR beta libraries were sequenced as 87-base-pair reads on the Illumina HiSeq System. Processing in the source paper ran as follows. A later analysis tallied around 87 million unique TCR beta chains across the 660 or so repertoires, and around 12 million of those chains were shared by two or more donors. To remove PCR and sequencing errors, raw reads were error-corrected and collapsed into unique sequences using a nearest-neighbor algorithm that merged closely related sequences. To assign V, D and J gene segments, CDR3 sequences were aligned to IMGT reference sequences. For a sequence to be retained, a match of at least six nucleotides was required to both a V gene segment and a J gene segment. Rearrangements were called productive when the CDR3 lacked stop codons and stayed in frame with V and J; all others were non-productive. CDR3 was defined by IMGT convention, running from the second conserved V-encoded cysteine to the conserved J-encoded phenylalanine. The earlier analysis of about 610 of the donors excluded sequences that lacked an unambiguous match to a single V gene segment. In an earlier analysis of some 590 of the donors, V segments were called functional above 56.7% productive rearrangements and were called segregating when the between-donor standard deviation exceeded 5%. A statistical classification framework was developed to diagnose cytomegalovirus status using the catalog of TCR beta chain sequences. In a later analysis, TCR nucleotide sequences were compared against IMGT/GENE-DB human TR gene sequences so that V and J genes could be assigned. A later analysis assigned CDR3 sequences and most-parsimonious VDJ recombination scenarios with the TCRdist pipeline. In a later analysis, every TCR beta chain was defined by the combination of its CDR3 amino acid sequence and its V-gene family, and reads without a unique V-gene family were dropped. In a later analysis, 550 to 650 highly shared, low-generation-probability nucleotide sequences were removed to address suspected cross-contamination and a sequencing artifact. In a later analysis, a clonal expansion index was calculated for each public chain from normalized within-repertoire ranks of inferred template counts. A later analysis computed generation probabilities with a VDJ recombination model fitted to out-of-frame rearrangements, and checked the results against IGoR. Hypergeometric tests were used in a later analysis to score TCR-TCR, TCR-HLA and TCR-CMV co-occurrence, with a repertoire-size bias correction applied to the TCR pairs. False discovery rates were estimated in a later analysis by permuting HLA or CMV assignments 20 times. In a later analysis, co-occurring TCRs were grouped with DBSCAN, and TCRdist sequence similarity was added when clustering was performed within HLA-allele-positive subsets. Co-occurrence clustering excluded repertoires with fewer than 30,000 or more than 120,000 public chains, plus five with anomalous nucleotide sharing. The table comes from immuneACCESS by way of TCRdb, which keeps in-frame sequences with V and J called. Part of the clones is missing from these tables; in studies checked, under half for an unresolved V gene and the rest for unknown reasons. The DNA was the basis for D and trimming; V, J and clone size are from that table. In this sample the table shows some 130,000 clones, 65% to 80% of which occur a single time. Of the sample, 4.2% falls within the top ten clones.

The receptor chain draws on TRBV5-4 and TRBJ2-1; 10 of the junction bases match TRBD2. The origin of this receptor is a male donor in good health and CMV-seropositive. The sample consisted of PBMCs. For the CDR3, the sequence is CASSLRAGGRDEQFF. The DNA sequence is as follows: TGTGCCAGCAGCTTGCGAGCGGGGGGGCGGGATGAGCAGTTCTTC. Outside the CDR3, residues come from the reference TRBV5-4 and TRBJ2-1 proteins, so the full variable domain is: ETGVTQSPTHLIKTRGQQVTLRCSSQSGHNTVSWYQQALGQGPQFIFQYYREEENGRGNFPPRFSGLQFPNYSSELNVNALELDDSALYLCASSLRAGGRDEQFFGPGTRLTVL.